The entry below gives a single T cell receptor beta chain sequence along with its context. Data came from immunoSEQ multiplex PCR; TCRdb stores just in-frame clones and leaves some out. The sample lists roughly 100,000 clones; 89% were seen once. The record originates from a study of blood T cell repertoires in COVID-19. Study summary: COVID-19 samples collected from the United States, Italy and Spain covered acute and convalescent phases.

V was pared by 1 base and J by 7 bases, with 14 bases between. The V gene's germline CDR1 is MGHRA and CDR2 YSYEKL. The CDR3 spans 16 residues. This TCR came from a woman aged 55-69 years with acute or convalescent COVID-19. Sequencing was done on a sample of peripheral blood. The chain recombines TRBV4-1 with TRBJ1-6; D is perhaps TRBD1 (5 bases). CDR3 loop: CASSQVIGAGNSPLHF. The CDR3 DNA reads TGCGCCAGCAGCCAAGTCATAGGGGCCGGGAATTCACCCCTCCACTTT.